The source of this T cell receptor beta chain is a study of cytomegalovirus exposure and HLA in healthy donors (dated by TCRdb to 2016 to 2017). Context from the whole study: In an earlier analysis of about 560 of the donors, approximately 260 Gb of sequence data and some 120 million unique TCR beta sequences from 180 million or so T cells were reported. Using immunosequencing, the study profiled T cell repertoires from some 670 subjects and related those repertoires to cytomegalovirus serostatus. High-throughput TCR immunosequencing, statistical association of individual TCRs with disease status, and machine learning were combined to predict cytomegalovirus infection status. Donor age, sex, ethnicity and CMV serostatus were collected together with the repertoire data. The number of typed donors differed by locus: roughly 629-640 for A, B, C, DRB1 and DQB1; approximately 520 for DQA1; roughly 600 for DPA1; and roughly 470 for DPB1. An earlier analysis of approximately 500 of the donors applied high-throughput TCR beta sequencing to assess whether each TCR beta V gene segment acted as functional or pseudogenic. Roughly 5 DR-DQ haplotypes were handled as single units for association and clustering, since linkage in the cohort was strong. Both class I and class II loci were covered by HLA typing, at four-digit resolution. In a later genetic analysis, genome-wide SNP genotypes for about 55% of the roughly 670 donors were used, and that subset was treated as a discovery cohort. Every discovery cohort repertoire had been produced on one sequencing platform. The study was designed to test whether signatures of past pathogen exposure could be identified by cataloging public T cell receptors. An early release that covered some 630 HLA-typed donors contained about 300 gigabases of sequencing data and tens of millions of unique TCR sequences. The genetic ancestry cluster associated with self-reported Caucasian donors included 81% of the roughly 390 genotyped donors. A separate validation cohort of over 95 different subjects was used in addition to the roughly 700-subject first cohort. On average, about 200,000 unique TCR beta nucleotide sequences were sequenced per donor among a few hundred genotyped donors of the cohort, with 15% to 20% of those sequences being non-productive. A later analysis re-analyzed previously published TCR beta repertoires from roughly 600 donors and added high-resolution HLA genotyping to study TCR occurrence patterns. In the later analysis, no new phenotypic data were used to find candidate immune exposures; instead, reliance was placed on TCR beta sequences and their occurrence across donors.

The cohort consisted of some 670 healthy bone marrow donors. All cohort members were sampled while nominally healthy, although unrecorded immune exposures were likely present. The donor was CMV seronegative and was included in the group of a few hundred seronegative cohort members. A peripheral blood sample was collected from each donor, and TCR beta sequencing was performed on peripheral blood mononuclear cells. Genomic DNA extraction from the blood cell samples was performed with the Qiagen DNeasy Blood Extraction Kit. Points on this clone: Its antigen remains undetermined. No quality values exist for individual bases; no much larger clone is one base distant.

Reading from cysteine to phenylalanine, the CDR3 counts 13 amino acids. This entry keeps only the CDR3 DNA: 39 bases, framed from base 1. Looking up the germline V gene (reference sequence) yields CDR1 GTSNPN and CDR2 SVGIG. The library was generated by the immunoSEQ multiplex PCR assay. The multiplex PCR relied on a mix of 60 forward primers for TCR Vbeta segments and 13 reverse primers for TCR Jbeta segments. A multiplex PCR assay on genomic DNA amplified the CDR3 region of rearranged TCR beta genes. The Illumina HiSeq System was used to sequence the amplified TCR beta libraries as 87-base-pair reads. The authors processed their data as follows. Across the 700 or so repertoires, a later analysis counted approximately 75 million unique TCR beta chains, 9.5 million to 13 million of which were shared by at least two donors. To remove PCR and sequencing errors, raw reads were error-corrected and collapsed into unique sequences using a nearest-neighbor algorithm that merged closely related sequences. To assign V, D and J gene segments, CDR3 sequences were aligned to IMGT reference sequences. Each retained sequence needed at least a six-nucleotide match to both a V gene segment and a J gene segment. A rearrangement counted as productive if the CDR3 had no stop codons and remained in frame with V and J, and every other rearrangement counted as non-productive. Following IMGT convention, CDR3 was defined as the stretch from the second conserved V-encoded cysteine up to the conserved J-encoded phenylalanine. Sequences without an unambiguous match to a single V gene segment were excluded from the earlier analysis of over 500 of the donors. In an earlier analysis of 587 of the donors, V segments were called functional above 56.7% productive rearrangements and were called segregating when the between-donor standard deviation exceeded 5%. A statistical classification framework was developed to diagnose cytomegalovirus status using the catalog of TCR beta chain sequences. V and J gene assignment, in a later analysis, came from comparing TCR nucleotide sequences with IMGT/GENE-DB human TR gene sequences. A later analysis assigned CDR3 sequences and most-parsimonious VDJ recombination scenarios with the TCRdist pipeline. In a later analysis, each TCR beta chain was defined by its CDR3 amino acid sequence together with its V-gene family, and reads without a unique V-gene family were excluded. In a later analysis, nearly 600 highly shared, low-generation-probability nucleotide sequences were removed to address suspected cross-contamination and a sequencing artifact. For each public chain, a later analysis derived a clonal expansion index from normalized ranks of inferred template counts within each repertoire. A later analysis computed generation probabilities with a VDJ recombination model fitted to out-of-frame rearrangements, and checked the results against IGoR. A later analysis scored TCR-TCR, TCR-HLA and TCR-CMV co-occurrence with hypergeometric tests, applying a repertoire-size bias correction to TCR pairs. False discovery rates were estimated in a later analysis by permuting HLA or CMV assignments 20 times. In a later analysis, co-occurring TCRs were grouped using DBSCAN, with TCRdist sequence similarity added in when clustering inside HLA-allele-positive subsets. Co-occurrence clustering excluded repertoires with fewer than 30,000 or more than 120,000 public chains, plus five with anomalous nucleotide sharing. As stored in TCRdb, this immuneACCESS dataset retains in-frame rearrangements with V and J assigned. A fraction of the clones does not appear; measured against another copy, unresolved V genes explain less than half of the discrepancy, and the remainder lacks a known reason. That table supplies the V and J calls and clone size; D and trimming were determined from the DNA. The sample table holds more than 80,000 clones, of which 65% to 75% were seen once. The top ten clonotypes cover around 3.9% of the sample.

Overall study outcomes, separate from this receptor: Immune exposure information for the cohort was limited to CMV serostatus. HLA typing was unavailable for some donors at each locus, so association tests used only the typed subset. In a later analysis, TCR association rates were found to vary across HLA loci, with the most associated TCRs seen for DRB1 alleles and the fewest for HLA-C alleles. A further reported finding was that TCR beta sequences accurately predicted the HLA-A and HLA-B alleles for most subjects in the first cohort. In vitro tests confirmed that three of the cytomegalovirus-associated TCR beta chains recognize cytomegalovirus antigens. The classifier was reported to diagnose cytomegalovirus status with high specificity and sensitivity in both the original and validation cohorts. The earlier analysis of approximately 540 of the donors excluded approximately 15 rarely observed V segments, including chromosome 9 orphons, because counts were too low. Several of the top co-occurrence clusters appeared to be linked to parvovirus B19, influenza, CMV and Epstein-Barr virus, according to a later analysis. The sequencing pipeline was judged likely to have produced a cluster of highly shared sequence variants as a technical artifact. In a later genetic analysis, fewer N-insertions in productive TCRs were reported among donors in an Asian-associated ancestry cluster than the roughly 700-donor mean. While some public TCRs were present in many individuals, most TCR sequences turned up only very rarely across donors. The authors suggested that the approach could potentially be generalized to other disease states and immunological phenotypes. The 87-base-pair reads could not distinguish some IMGT-functional V segments, including TRBV6-2 and TRBV6-3, so those segments were excluded. According to a later analysis, most CMV-associated TCR beta chains appeared to be HLA-restricted, and the HLA associations seemed to be driven largely by CMV exposure. A later analysis associated about 17,000 TCR beta sequences with specific HLA alleles at a false discovery rate of 0.05. Compared with equally common non-associated chains, HLA-associated TCR beta chains in a later analysis were more clonally expanded and had lower generation probabilities. A later genetic analysis associated a missense DCLRE1C variant with V-gene and J-gene trimming of TCR beta chains, and an independent cohort replicated the association. The study listed around 160 TCR beta chains as associated with cytomegalovirus. Broadly in line with IMGT annotations, most TCR beta V segments showed up in productive rearrangements about 87% or about 30% of the time in an earlier analysis of several hundred of the donors. Linkage disequilibrium might explain the correlated functional status among segregating V segments, but an unknown experimental factor could not be ruled out. In this cohort, only TCR beta chains were sequenced, and detectable features were limited by the absence of alpha or paired-chain data. When HLA alleles, especially DR and DQ, strongly co-occurred, attributing TCR associations to individual alleles was difficult. Sequencing depth was assumed to be roughly uniform across donors in the presence/absence analyses, though that assumption may not hold.

Input material: PBMCs. Recombination joined TRBV30 with TRBJ1-2; 8 central nucleotides agree with TRBD1. The clonotype was recovered from a man in his 60s in good health and CMV-seronegative. Here is the DNA: TGTGCGCACGGGCAGGGGGCCATGGGCGGCTACACCTTC. It translates as CAHGQGAMGGYTF. With all but the CDR3 taken from the reference TRBV30 and TRBJ1-2 genes, the full variable domain is: SQTIHQWPATLVQPVGSPLSLECTVEGTSNPNLYWYRQAAGRGLQLLFYSVGIGQISSEVPQNLSASRPQDRQFILSSKKLLLSDSGFYLCAHGQGAMGGYTFGSGTRLTVV.